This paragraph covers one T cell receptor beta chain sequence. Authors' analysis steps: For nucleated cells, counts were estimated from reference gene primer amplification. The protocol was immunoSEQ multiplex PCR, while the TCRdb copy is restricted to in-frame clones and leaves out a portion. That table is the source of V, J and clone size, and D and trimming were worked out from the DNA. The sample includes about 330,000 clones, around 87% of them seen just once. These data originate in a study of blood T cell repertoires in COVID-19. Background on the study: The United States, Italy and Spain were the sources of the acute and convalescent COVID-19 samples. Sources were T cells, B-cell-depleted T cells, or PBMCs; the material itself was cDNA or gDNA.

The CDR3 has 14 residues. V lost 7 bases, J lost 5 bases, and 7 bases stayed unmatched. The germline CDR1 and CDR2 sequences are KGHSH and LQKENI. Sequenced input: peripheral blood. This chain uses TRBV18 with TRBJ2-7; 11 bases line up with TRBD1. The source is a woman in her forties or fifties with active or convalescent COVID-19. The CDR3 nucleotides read TGTGCCAGCTTTAGGACAGGGGGCATTGACGAGCAGTACTTC. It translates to CASFRTGGIDEQYF.